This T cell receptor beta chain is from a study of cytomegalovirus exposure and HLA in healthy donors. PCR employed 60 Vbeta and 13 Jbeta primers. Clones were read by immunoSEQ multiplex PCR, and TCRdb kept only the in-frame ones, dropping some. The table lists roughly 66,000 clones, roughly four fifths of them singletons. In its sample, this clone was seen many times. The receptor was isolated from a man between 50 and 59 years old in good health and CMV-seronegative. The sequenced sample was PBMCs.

The DNA of the CDR3 is TGTGCCAGCAGCCACACCCTTGGGGCCAACGTCCTGACTTTC. Encoded protein: CASSHTLGANVLTF. This chain links TRBV28 with TRBJ2-6; D ambiguous. V gave up 6 bases and J gave up 3 bases, with 9 bases separating them. The germline CDR1 and CDR2 sequences are MDHEN and SYDVKM. This CDR3 has 14 amino acids.